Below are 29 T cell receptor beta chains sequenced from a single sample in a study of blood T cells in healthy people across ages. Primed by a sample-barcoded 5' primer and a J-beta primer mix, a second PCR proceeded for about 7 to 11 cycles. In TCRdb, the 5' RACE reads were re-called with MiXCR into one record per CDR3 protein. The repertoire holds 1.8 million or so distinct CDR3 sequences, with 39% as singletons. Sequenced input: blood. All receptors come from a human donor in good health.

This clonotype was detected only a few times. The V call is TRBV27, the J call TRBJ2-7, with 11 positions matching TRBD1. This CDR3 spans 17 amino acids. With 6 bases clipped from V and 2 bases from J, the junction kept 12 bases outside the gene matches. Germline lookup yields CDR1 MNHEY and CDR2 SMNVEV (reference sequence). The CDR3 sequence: CASRPIGQGAWAYEQYF. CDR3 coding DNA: TGTGCCAGCAGACCCATCGGACAGGGGGCTTGGGCCTACGAGCAGTACTTC.

The CDR3 coding sequence is TGCAGTGCTAGAGTACCAGGGGGGCGCGCGGACGGCTACACCTTC. The encoded protein is CSARVPGGRADGYTF. The chain recombines TRBV20-1 with TRBJ1-2; 7 bases fit TRBD1. Germline V CDR1 and CDR2: DFQATT, SNEGSKA (reference sequence). CDR3 size: 15 residues. The ends lost 1 base at V and 8 bases at J; junction bases unmatched: 13.

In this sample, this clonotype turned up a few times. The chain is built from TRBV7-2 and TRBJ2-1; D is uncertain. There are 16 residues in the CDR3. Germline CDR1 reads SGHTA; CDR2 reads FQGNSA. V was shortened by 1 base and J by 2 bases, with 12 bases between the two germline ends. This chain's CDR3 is CASSLVFGTTYNEQFF. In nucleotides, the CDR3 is TGTGCCAGCAGCTTAGTTTTCGGCACGACCTACAATGAGCAGTTCTTC.

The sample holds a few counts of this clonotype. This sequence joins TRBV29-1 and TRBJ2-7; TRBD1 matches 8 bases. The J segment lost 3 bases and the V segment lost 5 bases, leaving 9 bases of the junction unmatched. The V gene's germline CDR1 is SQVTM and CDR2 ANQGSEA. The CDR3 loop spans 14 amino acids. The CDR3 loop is CSVFLRDRNYEQYF. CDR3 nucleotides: TGCAGCGTTTTCCTCCGGGACAGGAACTACGAGCAGTACTTC.

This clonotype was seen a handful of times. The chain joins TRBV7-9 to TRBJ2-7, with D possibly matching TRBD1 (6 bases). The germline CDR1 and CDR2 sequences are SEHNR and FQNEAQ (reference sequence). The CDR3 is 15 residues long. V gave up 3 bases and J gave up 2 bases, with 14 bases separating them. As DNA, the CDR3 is TGTGCCAGCAGCTTGGGAGAGGGGGACCCCTACGAGCAGTACTTC. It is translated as CASSLGEGDPYEQYF.

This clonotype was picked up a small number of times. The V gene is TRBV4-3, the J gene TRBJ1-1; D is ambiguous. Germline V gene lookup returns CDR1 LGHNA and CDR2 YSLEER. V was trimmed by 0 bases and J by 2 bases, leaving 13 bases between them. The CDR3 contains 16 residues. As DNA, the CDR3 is TGCGCCAGCAGCCAAGAGATCACGGCGGGCAACACTGAAGCTTTCTTT. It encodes CASSQEITAGNTEAFF.

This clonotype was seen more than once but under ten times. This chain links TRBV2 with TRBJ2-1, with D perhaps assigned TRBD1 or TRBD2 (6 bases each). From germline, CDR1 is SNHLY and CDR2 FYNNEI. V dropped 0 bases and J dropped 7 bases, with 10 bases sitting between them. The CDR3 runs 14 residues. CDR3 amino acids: CASSEAGGLNEQFF. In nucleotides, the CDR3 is TGTGCCAGCAGTGAAGCGGGGGGCCTTAATGAGCAGTTCTTC.

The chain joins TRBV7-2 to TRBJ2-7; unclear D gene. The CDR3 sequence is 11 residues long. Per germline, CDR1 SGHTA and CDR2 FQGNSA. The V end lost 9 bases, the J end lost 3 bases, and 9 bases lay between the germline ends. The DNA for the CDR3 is TGTGCCAGTGGCGGTGTCTACGAGCAGTACTTC. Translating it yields CASGGVYEQYF.

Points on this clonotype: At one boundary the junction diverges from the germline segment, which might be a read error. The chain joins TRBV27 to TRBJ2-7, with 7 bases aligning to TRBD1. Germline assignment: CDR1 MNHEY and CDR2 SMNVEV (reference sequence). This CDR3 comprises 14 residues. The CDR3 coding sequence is TGTGCCAACAGTCCGACAGGGAGTTTCTACGAGCAGTACTTC. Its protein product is CANSPTGSFYEQYF.

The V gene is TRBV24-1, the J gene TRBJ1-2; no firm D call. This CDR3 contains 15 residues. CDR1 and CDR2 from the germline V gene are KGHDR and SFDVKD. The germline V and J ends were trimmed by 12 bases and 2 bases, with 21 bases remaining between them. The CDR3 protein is CAPSLRPPYNYGYTF. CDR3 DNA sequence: TGTGCCCCCTCGCTGAGACCGCCGTACAACTATGGCTACACCTTC.

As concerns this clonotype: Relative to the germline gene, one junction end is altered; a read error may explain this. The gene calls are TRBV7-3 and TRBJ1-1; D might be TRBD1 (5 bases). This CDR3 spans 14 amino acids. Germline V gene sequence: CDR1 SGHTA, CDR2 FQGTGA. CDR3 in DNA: TGTGCCAGCAGCGAAGGGGCGAGGAGTACTGGAGCTTTCTTT. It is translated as CASSEGARSTGAFF. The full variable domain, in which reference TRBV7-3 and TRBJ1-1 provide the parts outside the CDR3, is GAGVSQTPSNKVTEKGKYVELRCDPISGHTALYWYRQSLGQGPEFLIYFQGTGAADDSGLPNDRFFAVRPEGSVSTLKIQRTERGDSAVYLCASSEGARSTGAFFGQGTRLTVV.

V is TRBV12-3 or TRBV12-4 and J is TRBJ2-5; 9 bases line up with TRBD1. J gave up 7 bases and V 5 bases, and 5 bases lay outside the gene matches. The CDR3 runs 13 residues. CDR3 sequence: CASSPGQGVTQYF. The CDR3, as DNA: TGTGCCAGCAGTCCGGGACAGGGCGTGACCCAGTACTTC.

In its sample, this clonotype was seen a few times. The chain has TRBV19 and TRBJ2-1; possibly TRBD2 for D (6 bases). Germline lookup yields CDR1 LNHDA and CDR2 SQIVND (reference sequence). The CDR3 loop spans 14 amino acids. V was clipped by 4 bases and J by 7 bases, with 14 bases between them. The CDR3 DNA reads TGTGCCAGTAGTAATCCGGGACTGACTAATGAGCAGTTCTTC. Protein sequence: CASSNPGLTNEQFF.

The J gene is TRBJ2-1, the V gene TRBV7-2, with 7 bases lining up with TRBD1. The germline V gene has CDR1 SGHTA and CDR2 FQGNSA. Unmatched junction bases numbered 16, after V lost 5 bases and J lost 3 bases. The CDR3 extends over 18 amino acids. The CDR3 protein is CASSPRGTVPDHYNEQFF. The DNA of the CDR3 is TGTGCCAGCAGCCCTAGAGGGACAGTCCCCGATCACTACAATGAGCAGTTCTTC.

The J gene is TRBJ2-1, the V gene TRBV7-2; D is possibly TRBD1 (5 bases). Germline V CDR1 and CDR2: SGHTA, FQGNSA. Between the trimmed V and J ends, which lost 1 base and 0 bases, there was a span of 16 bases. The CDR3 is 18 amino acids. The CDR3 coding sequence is TGTGCCAGCAGCTTAGACCCCTGGGGCCGCGGCTCCTACAATGAGCAGTTCTTC. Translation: CASSLDPWGRGSYNEQFF.

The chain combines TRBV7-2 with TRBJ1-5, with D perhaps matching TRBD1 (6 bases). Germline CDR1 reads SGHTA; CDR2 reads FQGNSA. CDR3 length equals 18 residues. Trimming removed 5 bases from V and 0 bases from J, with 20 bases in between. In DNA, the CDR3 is TGTGCCAGCAGCCTTCGAGAGTGGGGGGCGGGTAGCAATCAGCCCCAGCATTTT. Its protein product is CASSLREWGAGSNQPQHF. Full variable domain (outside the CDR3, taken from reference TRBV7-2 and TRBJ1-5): GAGVSQSPSNKVTEKGKDVELRCDPISGHTALYWYRQSLGQGLEFLIYFQGNSAPDKSGLPSDRFSAERTGGSVSTLTIQRTQQEDSAVYLCASSLREWGAGSNQPQHFGDGTRLSIL.

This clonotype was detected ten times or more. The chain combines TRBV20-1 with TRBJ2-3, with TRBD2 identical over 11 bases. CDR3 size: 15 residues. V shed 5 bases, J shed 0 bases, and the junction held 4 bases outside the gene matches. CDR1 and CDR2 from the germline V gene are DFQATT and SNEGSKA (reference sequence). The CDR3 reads CSAVSGGESTDTQYF. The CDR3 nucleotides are TGCAGTGCTGTTAGCGGGGGGGAGAGCACAGATACGCAGTATTTT.

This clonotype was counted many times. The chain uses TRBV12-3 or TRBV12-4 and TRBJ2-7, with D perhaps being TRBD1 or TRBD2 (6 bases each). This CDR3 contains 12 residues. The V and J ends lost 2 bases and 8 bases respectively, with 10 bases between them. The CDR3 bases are TGTGCCAGCAGTTTAAGGAGGGACAAGCAGTACTTC. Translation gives CASSLRRDKQYF.

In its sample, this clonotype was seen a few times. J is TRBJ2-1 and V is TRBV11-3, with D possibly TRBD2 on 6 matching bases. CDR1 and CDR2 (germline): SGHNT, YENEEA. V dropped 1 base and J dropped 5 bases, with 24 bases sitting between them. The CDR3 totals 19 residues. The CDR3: CASSLGLGLGKSKDNEQFF. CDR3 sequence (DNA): TGTGCCAGCAGCTTAGGACTAGGCCTGGGTAAAAGTAAGGACAATGAGCAGTTCTTC.

CDR3 residues: CASSTEAVDTEAFF. The CDR3 bases are TGCGCCAGCAGCACTGAGGCCGTTGACACTGAAGCTTTCTTT. The chain carries TRBV5-1 and TRBJ1-1; no definite D call. Between the trimmed V and J ends, which lost 4 bases and 3 bases, there was a span of 13 bases. From germline, CDR1 is SGHRS and CDR2 YFSETQ. This CDR3 has 14 amino acids.

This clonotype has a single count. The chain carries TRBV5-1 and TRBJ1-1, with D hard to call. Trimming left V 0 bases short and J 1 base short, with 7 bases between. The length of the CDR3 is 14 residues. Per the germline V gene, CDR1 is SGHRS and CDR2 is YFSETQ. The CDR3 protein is CASSLDIRNTEAFF. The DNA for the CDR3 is TGCGCCAGCAGCTTGGATATCCGGAACACTGAAGCTTTCTTT.

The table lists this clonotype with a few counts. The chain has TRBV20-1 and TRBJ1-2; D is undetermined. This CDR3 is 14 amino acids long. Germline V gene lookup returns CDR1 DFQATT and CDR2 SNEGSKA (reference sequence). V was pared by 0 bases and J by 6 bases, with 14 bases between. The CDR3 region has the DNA TGCAGTGCTAGAGATTCCGGGATGGAGGATGGCTACACCTTC. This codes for CSARDSGMEDGYTF.

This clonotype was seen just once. CDR3 sequence reads: CASSRTGGSGNTEAFF. The CDR3 DNA follows: TGTGCCAGCAGCCGGACAGGGGGCTCGGGGAACACTGAAGCTTTCTTT. The chain uses TRBV3-1 and TRBJ1-1; 11 bases match TRBD1. Germline values: CDR1 LGHDT, CDR2 YNNKEL (reference sequence). The CDR3 consists of 16 residues. J was trimmed by 1 base and V by 4 bases; bases with no gene match: 5.

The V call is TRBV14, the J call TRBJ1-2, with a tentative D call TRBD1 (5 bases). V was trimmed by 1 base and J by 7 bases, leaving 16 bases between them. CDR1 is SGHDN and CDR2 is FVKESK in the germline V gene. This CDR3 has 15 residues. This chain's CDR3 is CASSQGAAGLFGYTF. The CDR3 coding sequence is TGTGCCAGCAGCCAAGGAGCGGCAGGGCTTTTTGGCTACACCTTC.

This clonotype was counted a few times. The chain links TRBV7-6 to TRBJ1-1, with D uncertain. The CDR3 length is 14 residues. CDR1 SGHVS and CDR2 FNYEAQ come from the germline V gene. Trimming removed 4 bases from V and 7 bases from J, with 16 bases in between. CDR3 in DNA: TGTGCCAGCAGCTCAATGGGAGTCGTTAGTGAAGCTTTCTTT. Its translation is CASSSMGVVSEAFF.

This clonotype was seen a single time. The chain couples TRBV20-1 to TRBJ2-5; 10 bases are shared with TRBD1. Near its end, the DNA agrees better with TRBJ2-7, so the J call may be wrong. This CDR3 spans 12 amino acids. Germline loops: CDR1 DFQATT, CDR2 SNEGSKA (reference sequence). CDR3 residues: CSAKRDRGEQYF. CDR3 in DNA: TGCAGTGCTAAAAGGGACAGGGGCGAGCAGTACTTC.

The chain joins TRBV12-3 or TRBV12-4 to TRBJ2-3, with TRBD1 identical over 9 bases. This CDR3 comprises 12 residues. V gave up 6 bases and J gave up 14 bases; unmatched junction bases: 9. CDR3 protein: CASSNTGGWSYF. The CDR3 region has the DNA TGTGCCAGCAGCAACACAGGGGGCTGGTCGTATTTT.

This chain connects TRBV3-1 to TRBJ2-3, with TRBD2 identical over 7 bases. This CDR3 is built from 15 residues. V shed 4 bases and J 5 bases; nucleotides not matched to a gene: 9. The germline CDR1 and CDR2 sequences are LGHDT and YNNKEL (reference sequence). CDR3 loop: CASSPLAPAVDTQYF. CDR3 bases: TGTGCCAGCAGCCCACTAGCGCCCGCCGTAGATACGCAGTATTTT.

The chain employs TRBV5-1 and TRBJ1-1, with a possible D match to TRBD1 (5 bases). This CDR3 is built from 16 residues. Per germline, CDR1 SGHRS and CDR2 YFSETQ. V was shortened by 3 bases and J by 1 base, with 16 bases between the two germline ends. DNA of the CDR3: TGCGCCAGCAGCTGGGGGAACCTCTTGGGGAACACTGAAGCTTTCTTT. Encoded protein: CASSWGNLLGNTEAFF.